This T cell receptor beta chain comes out of a study of blood T cell repertoires in COVID-19. Clones were read by immunoSEQ multiplex PCR, and TCRdb kept only the in-frame ones, dropping some. The repertoire includes a few hundred thousand clones, roughly 80% of them detected once, and around 3.4% sits in the top ten. This TCR derives from a woman between 18 and 29 years old with acute or convalescent COVID-19. Sequencing input: peripheral blood.

The DNA of the CDR3 is TGTGCCAGCAGCTTAGATTGGGGCAGCAGGAACACTGAAGCTTTCTTT. Amino acids: CASSLDWGSRNTEAFF. The V call is TRBV7-6, the J call TRBJ1-1; possible D gene TRBD1, 5 bases. Germline V lookup: CDR1 SGHVS, CDR2 FNYEAQ. The CDR3 extends over 16 amino acids. Deletions cut 1 base from V and 1 base from J, with 13 bases between.